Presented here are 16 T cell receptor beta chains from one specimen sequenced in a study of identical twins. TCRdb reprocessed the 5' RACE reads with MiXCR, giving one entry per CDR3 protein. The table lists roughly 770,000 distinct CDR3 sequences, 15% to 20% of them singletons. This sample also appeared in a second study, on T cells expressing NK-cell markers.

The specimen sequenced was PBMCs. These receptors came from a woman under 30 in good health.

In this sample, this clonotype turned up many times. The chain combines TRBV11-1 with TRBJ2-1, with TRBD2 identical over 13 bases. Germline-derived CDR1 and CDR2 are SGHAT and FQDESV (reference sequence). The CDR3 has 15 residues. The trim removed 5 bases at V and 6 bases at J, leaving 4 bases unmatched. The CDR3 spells CASSPRTSGGNEQFF. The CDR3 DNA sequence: TGTGCCAGCAGCCCCCGGACTAGCGGGGGCAATGAGCAGTTCTTC.

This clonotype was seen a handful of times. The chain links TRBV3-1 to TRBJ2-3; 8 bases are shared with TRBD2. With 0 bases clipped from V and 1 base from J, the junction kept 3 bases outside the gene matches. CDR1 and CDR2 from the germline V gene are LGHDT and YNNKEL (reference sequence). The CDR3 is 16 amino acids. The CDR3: CASSQDSGGGTDTQYF. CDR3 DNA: TGTGCCAGCAGCCAAGACAGCGGGGGAGGCACAGATACGCAGTATTTT.

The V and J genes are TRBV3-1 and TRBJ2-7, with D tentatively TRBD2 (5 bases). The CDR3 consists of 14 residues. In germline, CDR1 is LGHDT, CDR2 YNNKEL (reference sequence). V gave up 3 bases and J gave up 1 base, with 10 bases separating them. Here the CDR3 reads CASSQGDMSYEQYF. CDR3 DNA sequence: TGTGCCAGCAGCCAGGGAGACATGTCCTACGAGCAGTACTTC.

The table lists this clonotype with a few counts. The CDR3 loop reads CASSHPTTDTQYF. In nucleotides, the CDR3 is TGTGCCAGCAGCCACCCGACCACAGATACGCAGTATTTT. The J gene is TRBJ2-3, the V gene TRBV5-5, with no clear D. V was clipped by 4 bases and J by 2 bases, with 8 bases between them. Looked up from germline, CDR1 is SGHKS and CDR2 is YYEKEE (reference sequence). This CDR3 contains 13 residues. The whole variable domain, remainder taken from reference TRBV5-5 and TRBJ2-3, is DAGVTQSPTHLIKTRGQQVTLRCSPISGHKSVSWYQQVLGQGPQFIFQYYEKEERGRGNFPDRFSARQFPNYSSELNVNALLLGDSALYLCASSHPTTDTQYFGPGTRLTVL.

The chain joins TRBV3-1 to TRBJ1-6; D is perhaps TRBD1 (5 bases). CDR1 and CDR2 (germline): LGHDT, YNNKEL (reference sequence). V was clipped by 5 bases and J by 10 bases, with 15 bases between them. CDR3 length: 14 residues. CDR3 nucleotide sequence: TGTGCCAGCAGCTCCAGGGAGGGTCGATCACCCCTCCACTTT. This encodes CASSSREGRSPLHF.

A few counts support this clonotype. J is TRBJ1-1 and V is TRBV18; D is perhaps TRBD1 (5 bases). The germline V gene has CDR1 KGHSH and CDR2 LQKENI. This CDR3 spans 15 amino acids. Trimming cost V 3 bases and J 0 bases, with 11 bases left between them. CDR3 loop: CASSPDSVMNTEAFF. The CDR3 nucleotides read TGTGCCAGCTCACCCGACAGCGTCATGAACACTGAAGCTTTCTTT.

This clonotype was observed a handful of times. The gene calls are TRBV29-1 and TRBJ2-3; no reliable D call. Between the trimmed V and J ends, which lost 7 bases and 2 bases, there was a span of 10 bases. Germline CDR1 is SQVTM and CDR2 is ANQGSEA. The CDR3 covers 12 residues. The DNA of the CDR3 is TGCAGCGCTCAAGCTTCCACAGATACGCAGTATTTT. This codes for CSAQASTDTQYF.

The CDR3 coding sequence is TGCAGTGGCAGAGAAGGCCAAGGGGGCTACGAGCAGTACTTC. This encodes CSGREGQGGYEQYF. This sequence joins TRBV20-1 and TRBJ2-7; possible D gene TRBD1, 6 bases. V was clipped by 7 bases and J by 3 bases, with 19 bases between them. Germline CDR1 DFQATT, CDR2 SNEGSKA (reference sequence). CDR3 length equals 14 residues.

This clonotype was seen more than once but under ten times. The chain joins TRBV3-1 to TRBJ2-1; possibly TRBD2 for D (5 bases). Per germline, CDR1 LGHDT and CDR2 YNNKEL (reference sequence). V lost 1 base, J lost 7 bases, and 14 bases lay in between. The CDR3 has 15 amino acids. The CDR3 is CASSQGTPVGNEQFF. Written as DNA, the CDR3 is TGTGCCAGCAGCCAAGGGACTCCCGTGGGAAATGAGCAGTTCTTC.

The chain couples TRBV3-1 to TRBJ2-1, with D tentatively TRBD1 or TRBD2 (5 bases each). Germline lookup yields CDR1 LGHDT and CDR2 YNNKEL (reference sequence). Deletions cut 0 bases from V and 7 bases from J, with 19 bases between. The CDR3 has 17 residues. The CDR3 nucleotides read TGTGCCAGCAGCCAAGACCCCCCTGGGGACGAATGGAATGAGCAGTTCTTC. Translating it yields CASSQDPPGDEWNEQFF.

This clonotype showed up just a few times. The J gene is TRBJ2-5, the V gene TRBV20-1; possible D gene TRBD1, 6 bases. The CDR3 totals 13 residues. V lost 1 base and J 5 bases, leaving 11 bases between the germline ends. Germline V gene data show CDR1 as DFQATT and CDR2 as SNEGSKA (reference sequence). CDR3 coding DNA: TGCAGTGCTAGAGTGCCTGGGGGCGAGACCCAGTACTTC. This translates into CSARVPGGETQYF.

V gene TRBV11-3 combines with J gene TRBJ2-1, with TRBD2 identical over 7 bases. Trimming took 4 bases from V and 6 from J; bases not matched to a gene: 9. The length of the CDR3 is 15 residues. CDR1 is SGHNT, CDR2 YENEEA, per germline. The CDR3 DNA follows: TGTGCCAGCAGCTCCAACGCGGGAGTTATCAATGAGCAGTTCTTC. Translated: CASSSNAGVINEQFF.

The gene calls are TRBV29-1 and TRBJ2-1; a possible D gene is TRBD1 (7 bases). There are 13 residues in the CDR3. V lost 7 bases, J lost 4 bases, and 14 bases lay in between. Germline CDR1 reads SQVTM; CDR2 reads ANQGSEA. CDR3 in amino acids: CSGRDRSYNEQFF. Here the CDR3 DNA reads TGCAGCGGGCGGGACAGAAGTTACAATGAGCAGTTCTTC.

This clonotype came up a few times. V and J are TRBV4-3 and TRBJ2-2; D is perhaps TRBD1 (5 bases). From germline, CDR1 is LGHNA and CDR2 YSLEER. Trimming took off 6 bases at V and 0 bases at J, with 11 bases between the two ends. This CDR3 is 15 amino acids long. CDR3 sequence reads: CASRDSTTNTGELFF. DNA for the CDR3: TGCGCCAGCAGAGACAGTACTACGAACACCGGGGAGCTGTTTTTT.

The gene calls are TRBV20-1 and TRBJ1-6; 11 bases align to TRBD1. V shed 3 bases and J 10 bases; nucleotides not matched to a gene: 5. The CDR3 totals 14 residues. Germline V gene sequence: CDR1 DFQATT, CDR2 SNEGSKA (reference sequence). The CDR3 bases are TGCAGTGCTAGGGAGGGGGACAGGGGGTCACCCCTCCACTTT. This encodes CSAREGDRGSPLHF.

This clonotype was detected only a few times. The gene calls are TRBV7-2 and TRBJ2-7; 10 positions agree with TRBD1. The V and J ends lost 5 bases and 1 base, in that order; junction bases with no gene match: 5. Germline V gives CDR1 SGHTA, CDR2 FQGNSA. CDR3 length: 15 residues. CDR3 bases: TGTGCCAGCAGCCGGGGACAGGGGATTTCCTACGAGCAGTACTTC. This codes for CASSRGQGISYEQYF.